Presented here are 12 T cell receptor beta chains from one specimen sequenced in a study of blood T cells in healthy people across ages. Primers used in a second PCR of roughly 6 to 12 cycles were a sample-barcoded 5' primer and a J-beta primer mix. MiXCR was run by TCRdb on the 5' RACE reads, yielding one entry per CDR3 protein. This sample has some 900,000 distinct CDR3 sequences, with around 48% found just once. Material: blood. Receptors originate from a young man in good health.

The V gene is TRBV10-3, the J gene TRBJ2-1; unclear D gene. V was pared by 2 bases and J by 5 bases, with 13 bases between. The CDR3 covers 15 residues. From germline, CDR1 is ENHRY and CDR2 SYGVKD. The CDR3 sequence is CAISEDSTLDNEQFF. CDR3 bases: TGTGCCATCAGTGAGGATTCGACCCTGGACAATGAGCAGTTCTTC.

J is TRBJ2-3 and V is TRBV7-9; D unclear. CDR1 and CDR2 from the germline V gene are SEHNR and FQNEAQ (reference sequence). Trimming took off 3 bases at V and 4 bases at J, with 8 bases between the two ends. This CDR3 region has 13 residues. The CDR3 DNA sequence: TGTGCCAGCAGCTTGTTCAGTTCAGATACGCAGTATTTT. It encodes CASSLFSSDTQYF. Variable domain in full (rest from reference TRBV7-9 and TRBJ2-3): DTGVSQNPRHKITKRGQNVTFRCDPISEHNRLYWYRQTLGQGPEFLTYFQNEAQLEKSRLLSDRFSAERPKGSFSTLEIQRTEQGDSAMYLCASSLFSSDTQYFGPGTRLTVL.

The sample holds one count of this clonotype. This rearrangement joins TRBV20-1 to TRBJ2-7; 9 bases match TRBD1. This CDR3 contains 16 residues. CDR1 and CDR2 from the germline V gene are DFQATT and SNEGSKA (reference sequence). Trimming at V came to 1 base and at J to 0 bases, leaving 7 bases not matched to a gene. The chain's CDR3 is CSARGQGQGSSYEQYF. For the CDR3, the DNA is TGCAGTGCTAGAGGCCAGGGACAGGGAAGCTCCTACGAGCAGTACTTC.

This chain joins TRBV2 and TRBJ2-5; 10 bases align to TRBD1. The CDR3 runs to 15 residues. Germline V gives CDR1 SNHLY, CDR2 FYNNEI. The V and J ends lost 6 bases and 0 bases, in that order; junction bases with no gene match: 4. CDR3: CASSWTGGYQETQYF. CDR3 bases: TGTGCCAGCAGCTGGACAGGGGGGTACCAAGAGACCCAGTACTTC.

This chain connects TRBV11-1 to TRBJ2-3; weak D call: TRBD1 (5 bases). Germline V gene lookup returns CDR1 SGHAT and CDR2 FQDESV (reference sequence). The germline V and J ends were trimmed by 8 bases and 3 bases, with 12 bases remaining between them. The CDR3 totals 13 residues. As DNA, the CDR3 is TGTGCCAGCGTGAGCAGGGTTACAGATACGCAGTATTTT. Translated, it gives CASVSRVTDTQYF.

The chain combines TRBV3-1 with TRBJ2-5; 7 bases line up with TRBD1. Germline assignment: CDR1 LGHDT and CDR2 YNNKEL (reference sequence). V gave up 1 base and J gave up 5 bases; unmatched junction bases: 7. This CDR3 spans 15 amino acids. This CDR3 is CASSQVHLQGETQYF. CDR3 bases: TGTGCCAGCAGCCAAGTCCACCTACAGGGGGAGACCCAGTACTTC.

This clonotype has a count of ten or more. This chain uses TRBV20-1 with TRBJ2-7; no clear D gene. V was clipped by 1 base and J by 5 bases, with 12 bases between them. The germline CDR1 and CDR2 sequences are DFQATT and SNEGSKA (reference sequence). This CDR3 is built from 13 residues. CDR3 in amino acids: CSARAPLLDEQYF. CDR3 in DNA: TGCAGTGCTAGAGCCCCGCTATTGGACGAGCAGTACTTC.

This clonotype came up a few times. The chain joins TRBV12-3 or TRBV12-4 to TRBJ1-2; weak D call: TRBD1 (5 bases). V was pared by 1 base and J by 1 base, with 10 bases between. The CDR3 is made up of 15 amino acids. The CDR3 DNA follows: TGTGCCAGCAGTTTAGTGCAGGGACTTAACTATGGCTACACCTTC. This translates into CASSLVQGLNYGYTF.

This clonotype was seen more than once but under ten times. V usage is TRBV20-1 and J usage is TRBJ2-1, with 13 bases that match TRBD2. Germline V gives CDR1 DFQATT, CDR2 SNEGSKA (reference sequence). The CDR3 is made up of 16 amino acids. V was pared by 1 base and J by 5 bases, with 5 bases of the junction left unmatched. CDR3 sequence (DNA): TGCAGTGCTAGAGCCGGGACTAGCGGGGCCCACAATGAGCAGTTCTTC. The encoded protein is CSARAGTSGAHNEQFF.

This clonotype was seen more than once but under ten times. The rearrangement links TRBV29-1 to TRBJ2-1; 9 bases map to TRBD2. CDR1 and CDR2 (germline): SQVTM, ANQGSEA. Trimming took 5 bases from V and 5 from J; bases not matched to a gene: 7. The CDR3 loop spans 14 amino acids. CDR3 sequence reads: CSVSVSGGHNEQFF. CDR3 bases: TGCAGCGTTTCCGTTAGCGGGGGCCACAATGAGCAGTTCTTC.

The DNA for the CDR3 is TGTGCCAGCAGCCAAGATTTGGATAGCGGGGGGTACACAGATACGCAGTATTTT. It codes for CASSQDLDSGGYTDTQYF. The chain links TRBV4-2 to TRBJ2-3; 10 bases align to TRBD2. Germline CDR1 is LGHNA and CDR2 is YNFKEQ. V lost 0 bases to trimming and J lost 2 bases; unmatched junction nucleotides: 8. CDR3 length: 18 residues.

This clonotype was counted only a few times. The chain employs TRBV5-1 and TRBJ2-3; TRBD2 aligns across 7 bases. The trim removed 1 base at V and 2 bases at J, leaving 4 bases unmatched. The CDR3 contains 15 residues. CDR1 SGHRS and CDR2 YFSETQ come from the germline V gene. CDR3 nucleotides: TGCGCCAGCAGCTTGTTGCGGGGGACCACAGATACGCAGTATTTT. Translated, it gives CASSLLRGTTDTQYF.